Sequencing of this TCR beta chain was carried out in a study of blood T cell repertoires in COVID-19. In the original analysis: Scientists estimated how many nucleated cells there were by amplifying reference gene primers. Data came from immunoSEQ multiplex PCR; TCRdb stores just in-frame clones and leaves some out. V and J calls and clone size are given by that table; D and trimming were obtained from the DNA. The data show around 210,000 clones, with around 85% seen just once and roughly 5.3% held by the top ten. The V and J ends lost 6 bases and 2 bases, in that order; junction bases with no gene match: 4. The CDR3 runs to 15 residues. Germline CDR1 MGHRA, CDR2 YSYEKL.

Sequencing input: peripheral blood. The rearrangement joins TRBV4-1 to TRBJ2-2; 9 bases agree with TRBD2. This sequence was found in a man in his forties or fifties with COVID-19, enrolled during active disease. CDR3 region: CASRARGGNTGELFF. The DNA for the CDR3 is TGCGCCAGCAGGGCGCGGGGGGGTAACACCGGGGAGCTGTTTTTT.